This entry is about one T cell receptor (beta chain). The PCR employed 60 Vbeta primers together with 13 Jbeta primers. Sequenced by immunoSEQ multiplex PCR; TCRdb stores in-frame clones only, minus some. The sample consists of under 200,000 clones, roughly four fifths of them appearing once. Germline assignment: CDR1 WSHSY and CDR2 SAAADI. Trimming left V 2 bases short and J 0 bases short, with 5 bases between. CDR3 size: 14 residues. The data derive from a study of cytomegalovirus exposure and HLA in healthy donors. Sequenced sample: PBMCs. The clonotype was recovered from a woman under 30 in good health and CMV-seronegative. V and J are TRBV10-2 and TRBJ1-3; no clear D gene. The CDR3 is CASSEVASGNTIYF. CDR3 in DNA: TGCGCCAGCAGTGAGGTAGCCTCTGGAAACACCATATATTTT.